The entry below gives a single T cell receptor (beta chain) sequence along with its context. Germline V gene lookup returns CDR1 MGHRA and CDR2 YSYEKL. Trimming took 3 bases from V and 0 from J, leaving 11 bases between them. The CDR3 length is 15 residues. Some clones are missing from TCRdb's copy, which holds only in-frame ones; the method was immunoSEQ multiplex PCR. The repertoire holds tens of thousands of clones, with approximately 96% as singletons. This sample is drawn from a study of cytomegalovirus exposure and HLA in healthy donors. The sequencing input was PBMCs. The rearrangement uses TRBV4-1 and TRBJ1-2, with D maybe TRBD1 (6 bases). The source of this sequence is a young man in good health and CMV-seronegative. The CDR3 reads CASSHTTGSNYGYTF. The CDR3 coding sequence is TGCGCCAGCAGCCACACGACAGGTTCTAACTATGGCTACACCTTC.